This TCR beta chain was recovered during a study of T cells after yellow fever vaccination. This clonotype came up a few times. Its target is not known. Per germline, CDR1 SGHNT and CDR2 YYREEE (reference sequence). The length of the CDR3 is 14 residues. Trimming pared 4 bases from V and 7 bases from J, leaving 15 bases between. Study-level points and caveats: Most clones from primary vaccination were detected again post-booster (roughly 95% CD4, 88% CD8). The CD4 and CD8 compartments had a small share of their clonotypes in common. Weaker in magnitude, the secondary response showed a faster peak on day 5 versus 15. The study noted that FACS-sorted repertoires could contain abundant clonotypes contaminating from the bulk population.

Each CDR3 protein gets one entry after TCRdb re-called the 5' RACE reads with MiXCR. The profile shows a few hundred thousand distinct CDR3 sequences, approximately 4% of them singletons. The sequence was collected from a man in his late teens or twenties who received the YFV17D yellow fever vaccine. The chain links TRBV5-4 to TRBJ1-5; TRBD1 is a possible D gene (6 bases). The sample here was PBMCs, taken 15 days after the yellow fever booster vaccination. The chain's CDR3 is CASSPDREFQPQHF. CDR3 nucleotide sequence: TGTGCCAGCAGCCCGGACAGAGAATTCCAGCCCCAGCATTTT.